This T cell receptor beta chain was sequenced for a study of identical twins. CDR1 GTSNPN and CDR2 SVGIG come from the germline V gene (reference sequence). The CDR3 has 13 amino acids. V shed 2 bases and J shed 3 bases, with 10 bases lying between them. Points on this clonotype: Its antigen is still unknown.

Points from the study as a whole: Abundant cord blood beta clonotypes carried fewer insertions; memory repertoires showed none. Within monozygotic twins, out-of-frame TCR alpha sharing was underestimated by the models. Twin-shared out-of-frame alpha sequences were enriched for low generation probability.

MiXCR, run by TCRdb on the 5' RACE reads, gives a single entry per CDR3 protein. Here the sample spans about 470,000 distinct CDR3 sequences, more than 20% being singletons. These data were also reused for a study on T cells expressing NK-cell markers.

The V call is TRBV30, the J call TRBJ1-1, with a tentative D call TRBD1 (6 bases). The sequence was collected from a woman under 30 in good health. The sequenced material came from CD4+ T cells sorted from blood. As DNA, the CDR3 is TGTGCCTGGAGTCTACAGGGTTACACTGAAGCTTTCTTT. Translating gives CAWSLQGYTEAFF.